These 25 T cell receptor beta chains came from one sample sequenced in a study of OX40 agonist ivuxolimab in advanced cancers. Method: immunoSEQ multiplex PCR; TCRdb's copy keeps in-frame clones and lacks some. Of over 65,000 clones in the sample, 80% to 95% were seen once. The specimen comprised CD4+ or CD8+ T cells sorted from blood, sampled in a trial of the OX40 agonist ivuxolimab. The source of these receptors is an adult with an advanced solid tumor such as melanoma, head and neck, liver or kidney cancer.

V usage is TRBV7-2 and J usage is TRBJ2-7; no definite D call. The CDR3 totals 12 residues. Germline V gene lookup returns CDR1 SGHTA and CDR2 FQGNSA. The ends were cut back, 5 bases at V and 0 bases at J, with 5 bases in the middle. The CDR3 DNA reads TGTGCCAGCAGCCCGAGCTCCTACGAGCAGTACTTC. Translating it yields CASSPSSYEQYF.

This clone came up once. The junction departs from the called germline gene at one end, perhaps through a read error. The chain carries TRBV5-1 and TRBJ2-1, with TRBD2 matching over 9 bases. Germline values: CDR1 SGHRS, CDR2 YFSETQ. This CDR3 is 14 amino acids long. CDR3 in DNA: TGCGCCAGCCGCTTAGCGGGAGAGGGCGGTGAGCAGTTCTTC. Amino acid sequence: CASRLAGEGGEQFF.

This rearrangement joins TRBV19 to TRBJ1-1; D is possibly TRBD1 (5 bases). V was clipped by 7 bases and J by 1 base, with 7 bases between them. Germline V gene lookup returns CDR1 LNHDA and CDR2 SQIVND (reference sequence). The CDR3 consists of 12 residues. The CDR3 nucleotides are TGTGCCAGTATTGGGGGGAACACTGAAGCTTTCTTT. As protein: CASIGGNTEAFF.

This chain joins TRBV19 and TRBJ1-1; D gene ambiguous. The CDR3 is 15 residues long. CDR1 is LNHDA and CDR2 is SQIVND in the germline V gene (reference sequence). Trimming removed 3 bases at V and 0 bases at J, with 11 bases between. The CDR3 is CASSIRSRVNTEAFF. The CDR3 bases are TGTGCCAGTAGTATTCGGTCCAGAGTGAACACTGAAGCTTTCTTT. Complete variable domain (other parts from reference TRBV19 and TRBJ1-1): DGGITQSPKYLFRKEGQNVTLSCEQNLNHDAMYWYRQDPGQGLRLIYYSQIVNDFQKGDIAEGYSVSREKKESFPLTVTSAQKNPTAFYLCASSIRSRVNTEAFFGQGTRLTVV.

Of note for this clone: The junction shows a germline mismatch at one end, possibly a read error. The V gene is TRBV7-7, the J gene TRBJ2-2; weak D call: TRBD2 (6 bases). CDR1 is SSHAT and CDR2 is FNYEAQ in the germline V gene (reference sequence). The CDR3 length is 16 residues. The CDR3 protein is CASSPIGTGNTGELFF. CDR3 sequence (DNA): TGTGCTAGCAGCCCGATCGGGACTGGGAACACCGGGGAGCTGTTTTTT.

The chain employs TRBV4-1 and TRBJ2-1, with D unclear. In germline, CDR1 is MGHRA, CDR2 YSYEKL. This CDR3 region has 16 residues. Trimming pared 1 base from V and 3 bases from J, leaving 13 bases between. The CDR3 is CASSQVLAGVYNEQFF. As DNA, the CDR3 is TGCGCCAGCAGCCAAGTTTTGGCAGGCGTCTACAATGAGCAGTTCTTC.

This clone was seen just once. The rearrangement uses TRBV6-6 and TRBJ2-3; no clear D. The CDR3 contains 14 residues. Germline CDR1 and CDR2: MNHNY and SVGAGI (reference sequence). Trimming removed 2 bases from V and 1 base from J, with 7 bases in between. CDR3 sequence: CASSYGLGTDTQYF. The CDR3 DNA sequence: TGTGCCAGCAGTTACGGTTTGGGCACAGATACGCAGTATTTT.

The V gene is TRBV11-3, the J gene TRBJ1-1; D is possibly TRBD1 (5 bases). Trimming took 4 bases from V and 5 from J, leaving 26 bases between them. The CDR3 sequence is 18 residues long. Germline V CDR1 and CDR2: SGHNT, YENEEA. The CDR3 DNA is TGTGCCAGCAGCTACAGTCGGTGGGGAGAAAGGGGTAGAACTGAAGCTTTCTTT. It yields the protein CASSYSRWGERGRTEAFF. The full variable domain, completed using reference TRBV11-3 and TRBJ1-1, is EAGVVQSPRYKIIEKKQPVAFWCNPISGHNTLYWYLQNLGQGPELLIRYENEEAVDDSQLPKDRFSAERLKGVDSTLKIQPAELGDSAVYLCASSYSRWGERGRTEAFFGQGTRLTVV.

The chain has TRBV7-2 and TRBJ2-4; perhaps TRBD2 as D (6 bases). Germline values: CDR1 SGHTA, CDR2 FQGNSA. Deletions cut 5 bases from V and 6 bases from J, with 20 bases between. This CDR3 contains 16 residues. The CDR3 bases are TGTGCCAGCAGCCCGCGGGACGGGCCGGGATTAAACATTCAGTACTTC. It encodes CASSPRDGPGLNIQYF. Full variable domain (remainder filled in from reference TRBV7-2 and TRBJ2-4): GAGVSQSPSNKVTEKGKDVELRCDPISGHTALYWYRQSLGQGLEFLIYFQGNSAPDKSGLPSDRFSAERTGGSVSTLTIQRTQQEDSAVYLCASSPRDGPGLNIQYFGAGTRLSVL.

This sequence joins TRBV6-5 and TRBJ2-7; TRBD1 agrees at 8 bases. J gave up 4 bases and V 6 bases, and 11 bases lay outside the gene matches. Germline CDR1 and CDR2: MNHEY and SVGAGI. The CDR3 runs 15 residues. The CDR3 bases are TGTGCCAGCAGCCGAACCCCCAGGGGGCCTTACGAGCAGTACTTC. It specifies CASSRTPRGPYEQYF.

This clone was seen a handful of times. The V and J genes are TRBV15 and TRBJ1-2; D is perhaps TRBD1 (6 bases). The CDR3 runs 15 residues. With 1 base removed from V and 7 bases from J, the gap between germline ends came to 16 bases. The germline V gene encodes CDR1 LNHNV and CDR2 YYDKDF (reference sequence). CDR3 protein: CATSRATFGGSGYTF. The CDR3 DNA reads as TGTGCCACCAGCAGAGCCACTTTTGGGGGCTCTGGCTACACCTTC.

The V gene is TRBV2, the J gene TRBJ2-7, with 10 bases that match TRBD1. This CDR3 is 17 amino acids long. Per germline, CDR1 SNHLY and CDR2 FYNNEI. V trimming: 6 bases; J trimming: 2 bases; junction bases outside the gene matches: 13. CDR3 region: CASSGDRGVRNAYEQYF. CDR3 coding DNA: TGTGCCAGCAGCGGGGACAGGGGCGTGCGGAATGCCTACGAGCAGTACTTC.

The V gene is TRBV2, the J gene TRBJ1-2; no clear D. Germline CDR1 is SNHLY and CDR2 is FYNNEI. The germline V and J ends were trimmed by 5 bases and 2 bases, with 6 bases remaining between them. The CDR3 is made up of 12 amino acids. This CDR3 is CASSWANYGYTF. The CDR3 nucleotides read TGTGCCAGCAGTTGGGCAAACTATGGCTACACCTTC.

This chain connects TRBV7-2 to TRBJ2-3; TRBD2 agrees at 7 bases. Germline V CDR1 and CDR2: SGHTA, FQGNSA. With 5 bases clipped from V and 0 bases from J, the junction kept 2 bases outside the gene matches. CDR3 size: 14 residues. The CDR3 nucleotides read TGTGCCAGCAGCCTTAGCGGGAGCACAGATACGCAGTATTTT. Protein sequence: CASSLSGSTDTQYF.

This sequence joins TRBV30 and TRBJ1-5; unclear D gene. The V end lost 0 bases, the J end lost 5 bases, and 11 bases lay between the germline ends. This CDR3 comprises 14 residues. Germline CDR1 and CDR2: GTSNPN and SVGIG (reference sequence). The CDR3: CAWSVRDLDQPQHF. DNA of the CDR3: TGTGCCTGGAGTGTAAGAGACCTAGATCAGCCCCAGCATTTT.

The chain uses TRBV9 and TRBJ1-1, with D unclear. Germline V CDR1 and CDR2: SGDLS, YYNGEE. Trimming shortened V by 3 bases and J by 7 bases, and 13 bases separated the two germline ends. This CDR3 is built from 13 residues. CDR3: CASSAGIANEAFF. The CDR3, as DNA: TGTGCCAGCAGCGCCGGGATAGCCAATGAAGCTTTCTTT.

This sequence joins TRBV19 and TRBJ2-2; TRBD2 aligns across 7 bases. The V gene end was trimmed by 7 bases and the J gene end by 4 bases; junction bases not matched to a gene: 12. There are 16 residues in the CDR3. CDR1 and CDR2 from the germline V gene are LNHDA and SQIVND (reference sequence). The CDR3: CASNVGTTLITGELFF. In nucleotides, the CDR3 is TGTGCCAGTAATGTTGGGACTACCTTAATCACCGGGGAGCTGTTTTTT.

This clone has just one count. In DNA, the CDR3 is TGTGCCATCAGTAGGGACATATCTTACGAGCAGTACTTC. It encodes CAISRDISYEQYF. V and J are TRBV10-3 and TRBJ2-5; D possibly corresponds to TRBD1 (6 bases). Judging by the DNA end, TRBJ2-7 fits better; the J call may be wrong. This CDR3 spans 13 amino acids. The germline CDR1 and CDR2 sequences are ENHRY and SYGVKD.

In its sample, this clone was seen once. V usage is TRBV28 and J usage is TRBJ2-7; the D call may be TRBD1 or TRBD2 (5 bases each). V gave up 8 bases and J gave up 4 bases, with 27 bases separating them. From germline, CDR1 is MDHEN and CDR2 SYDVKM. The CDR3 extends over 17 amino acids. CDR3 loop: CASLDPRGPSNGYEQYF. The CDR3 DNA reads TGTGCCAGCCTAGACCCCCGGGGCCCCTCGAACGGTTACGAGCAGTACTTC.

The rearrangement links TRBV5-1 to TRBJ1-5, with a possible D match to TRBD1 (5 bases). Looked up from germline, CDR1 is SGHRS and CDR2 is YFSETQ. The length of the CDR3 is 16 residues. V gave up 3 bases and J gave up 5 bases, with 18 bases separating them. The CDR3 protein is CASSSMPLGGDQPQHF. The CDR3, as DNA: TGCGCCAGCAGCTCAATGCCGCTTGGGGGGGATCAGCCCCAGCATTTT.

The genes are TRBV7-2 and TRBJ2-5, with D hard to call. Per germline, CDR1 SGHTA and CDR2 FQGNSA. Trimming cost V 1 base and J 1 base, with 4 bases left between them. The CDR3 sequence is 13 residues long. The CDR3 here is CASSLVVQETQYF. DNA for the CDR3: TGTGCCAGCAGCTTAGTAGTCCAAGAGACCCAGTACTTC. The full variable domain, its missing parts supplied by reference TRBV7-2 and TRBJ2-5, is GAGVSQSPSNKVTEKGKDVELRCDPISGHTALYWYRQSLGQGLEFLIYFQGNSAPDKSGLPSDRFSAERTGGSVSTLTIQRTQQEDSAVYLCASSLVVQETQYFGPGTRLLVL.

V is TRBV9 and J is TRBJ1-1; possibly TRBD1 for D (5 bases). The length of the CDR3 is 18 residues. The germline gives CDR1 SGDLS, CDR2 YYNGEE. V lost 1 base, J lost 5 bases, and 24 bases lay in between. In DNA, the CDR3 is TGTGCCAGCAGCGTATCGCCCCAAATCTCGGGGGGAGGTACTGAAGCTTTCTTT. As protein: CASSVSPQISGGGTEAFF.

V usage is TRBV5-6 and J usage is TRBJ2-7; D unclear. V was cut by 4 bases and J by 6 bases, with 20 bases left in between. This CDR3 spans 15 amino acids. CDR1 and CDR2 from the germline V gene are SGHDT and YYEEEE. Here the CDR3 DNA reads TGTGCCAGCAGCAAGCTTACCAGCGATTCGGGCGAGCAGTACTTC. Translating gives CASSKLTSDSGEQYF.

To note about this clone: The junction differs from germline at one of its ends, possibly a read error. This rearrangement joins TRBV6-1 to TRBJ2-7, with D unclear. The germline CDR1 and CDR2 sequences are MNHNS and SASEGT. The CDR3 is 11 amino acids. The CDR3, as DNA: TGTGCCAGCAGTAAAACGGGTTCCGAGGACTTC. It specifies CASSKTGSEDF.

This sequence joins TRBV10-3 and TRBJ2-6, with D possibly matching TRBD1 (6 bases). Trimming took off 4 bases at V and 1 base at J, with 14 bases between the two ends. Germline values: CDR1 ENHRY, CDR2 SYGVKD. This CDR3 has 17 amino acids. The CDR3 region has the DNA TGTGCCATCAGTGGGGACATCCTGGAGTCTGGGGCCAACGTCCTGACTTTC. The encoded protein is CAISGDILESGANVLTF.